Listed below are T cell receptor beta chains from one sample, sequenced in a study of blood T cells in healthy people across ages. TCRdb processed the 5' RACE reads anew with MiXCR; each CDR3 protein has one entry. The repertoire holds about 970,000 distinct CDR3 sequences, with roughly 51% as singletons. Material for sequencing was blood. The receptor source for this set is a woman in her fifties or sixties in good health. The CDR3 runs from the conserved cysteine through the conserved F or W. Each record gives: V gene, J gene, clone size, D gene, CDR3 protein, CDR3 DNA. The D gene is left open where the match is weak. Clone size is not always given. Where it is, it says once, few, many or a class for expanded clones.

v_gene: TRBV6-6; j_gene: TRBJ2-3; abundance: -; d_gene: -; CDR3aa: CASEADPGRADTQYF; CDR3nt: TGTGCCAGCGAGGCGGACCCAGGTCGGGCAGATACGCAGTATTTT
v_gene: TRBV27; j_gene: TRBJ2-5; abundance: -; d_gene: TRBD2; CDR3aa: CASGFPLLAGVFDEQYF; CDR3nt: TGTGCCAGCGGCTTTCCCCTATTAGCGGGAGTCTTCGATGAGCAGTACTTC
v_gene: TRBV4-2; j_gene: TRBJ2-1; abundance: -; d_gene: -; CDR3aa: CASANRGSRGNEQFF; CDR3nt: TGTGCCAGCGCCAATCGGGGGTCCCGGGGGAATGAGCAGTTCTTC
v_gene: TRBV20-1; j_gene: TRBJ2-1; abundance: few; d_gene: -; CDR3aa: CSADYSDNEQFF; CDR3nt: TGCAGTGCTGACTATTCGGACAATGAGCAGTTCTTC
v_gene: TRBV5-6; j_gene: TRBJ2-1; abundance: -; d_gene: TRBD2; CDR3aa: CASSLDGGREGNEQFF; CDR3nt: TGTGCCAGCAGCTTGGATGGCGGGAGAGAGGGCAATGAGCAGTTCTTC
v_gene: TRBV20-1; j_gene: TRBJ2-1; abundance: -; d_gene: TRBD2; CDR3aa: CSARDRLLAGSYNEQFF; CDR3nt: TGCAGTGCTAGAGATCGCCTCCTAGCGGGATCCTACAATGAGCAGTTCTTC
v_gene: TRBV7-9; j_gene: TRBJ2-3; abundance: -; d_gene: TRBD2; CDR3aa: CASSPLAVTSTDTQYF; CDR3nt: TGTGCCAGCAGTCCCCTAGCGGTAACTAGCACAGATACGCAGTATTTT
v_gene: TRBV12-3/TRBV12-4; j_gene: TRBJ1-1; abundance: -; d_gene: -; CDR3aa: CASSSHQGSRTEAFF; CDR3nt: TGTGCCAGCAGTTCGCACCAGGGGAGTCGTACTGAAGCTTTCTTT
v_gene: TRBV5-1; j_gene: TRBJ2-7; abundance: -; d_gene: TRBD2; CDR3aa: CASSLFGTSEYEQYF; CDR3nt: TGCGCCAGCAGCTTGTTCGGGACTAGCGAATACGAGCAGTACTTC
v_gene: TRBV13; j_gene: TRBJ2-5; abundance: once; d_gene: -; CDR3aa: CASSLVGLAGIGTQYF; CDR3nt: TGTGCCAGCAGCTTAGTGGGACTGGCGGGAATCGGGACCCAGTACTTC
v_gene: TRBV12-3/TRBV12-4; j_gene: TRBJ2-3; abundance: -; d_gene: -; CDR3aa: CASSLDRVRADTQYF; CDR3nt: TGTGCCAGCAGTTTGGACCGGGTGAGAGCAGATACGCAGTATTTT
v_gene: TRBV20-1; j_gene: TRBJ1-2; abundance: -; d_gene: -; CDR3aa: CSALVSNYGYTF; CDR3nt: TGCAGTGCTCTGGTGTCTAACTATGGCTACACCTTC
v_gene: TRBV29-1; j_gene: TRBJ2-7; abundance: -; d_gene: -; CDR3aa: CGQHSGSYEQYF; CDR3nt: TGCGGCCAACATTCGGGGTCTTACGAGCAGTACTTC
v_gene: TRBV28; j_gene: TRBJ2-7; abundance: few; d_gene: TRBD1; CDR3aa: CAARQGGSYEQYF; CDR3nt: TGTGCCGCTCGACAGGGTGGGTCCTACGAGCAGTACTTC
v_gene: TRBV29-1; j_gene: TRBJ2-3; abundance: -; d_gene: TRBD2; CDR3aa: CSARTSGRIGYTDTQYF; CDR3nt: TGCAGCGCCCGGACTAGCGGGAGGATCGGGTACACAGATACGCAGTATTTT
v_gene: TRBV4-1; j_gene: TRBJ2-5; abundance: -; d_gene: -; CDR3aa: CASSHPVQQETQYF; CDR3nt: TGCGCCAGCAGCCACCCGGTTCAGCAAGAGACCCAGTACTTC
v_gene: TRBV7-9; j_gene: TRBJ2-1; abundance: -; d_gene: TRBD1; CDR3aa: CASSSGQSEQFF; CDR3nt: TGTGCCAGCAGCTCGGGACAGAGTGAGCAGTTCTTC
v_gene: TRBV5-1; j_gene: TRBJ2-5; abundance: -; d_gene: TRBD1; CDR3aa: CASSLDRGSEQYF; CDR3nt: TGTGCCAGCAGTCTCGACAGGGGATCGGAGCAGTACTTC
v_gene: TRBV27; j_gene: TRBJ2-3; abundance: few; d_gene: -; CDR3aa: CASTLQSRTQYF; CDR3nt: TGTGCCAGCACCTTACAGTCGCGCACGCAGTATTTT
v_gene: TRBV27; j_gene: TRBJ2-1; abundance: -; d_gene: -; CDR3aa: CASNERGADGEQFF; CDR3nt: TGTGCCAGCAACGAGAGGGGAGCGGACGGTGAGCAGTTCTTC
v_gene: TRBV5-1; j_gene: TRBJ2-1; abundance: few; d_gene: -; CDR3aa: CASSQQGNEQFF; CDR3nt: TGCGCCAGCAGCCAACAAGGCAATGAGCAGTTCTTC
v_gene: TRBV27; j_gene: TRBJ1-2; abundance: -; d_gene: TRBD1; CDR3aa: CASSGQLGEGAYGYTF; CDR3nt: TGTGCCAGCAGTGGGCAATTAGGAGAGGGGGCATATGGCTACACCTTC
v_gene: TRBV12-3/TRBV12-4; j_gene: TRBJ1-1; abundance: few; d_gene: TRBD1; CDR3aa: CASSLRGGYTEAFF; CDR3nt: TGTGCCAGCAGTTTGAGAGGGGGCTACACTGAAGCTTTCTTT
v_gene: TRBV20-1; j_gene: TRBJ1-2; abundance: -; d_gene: -; CDR3aa: CSARAGIGYTF; CDR3nt: TGCAGTGCTAGAGCAGGCATCGGCTACACCTTC
v_gene: TRBV29-1; j_gene: TRBJ2-7; abundance: few; d_gene: TRBD1; CDR3aa: CSVRDREGGYEQYF; CDR3nt: TGCAGCGTCCGGGACAGGGAGGGCGGCTACGAGCAGTACTTC
v_gene: TRBV13; j_gene: TRBJ2-1; abundance: -; d_gene: -; CDR3aa: CASSLGGKGNEQFF; CDR3nt: TGTGCCAGCAGCTTAGGCGGGAAGGGCAATGAGCAGTTCTTC
v_gene: TRBV18; j_gene: TRBJ2-3; abundance: -; d_gene: -; CDR3aa: CASSPTHSSTDTQYF; CDR3nt: TGTGCCAGCTCACCTACTCACAGTAGCACAGATACGCAGTATTTT
v_gene: TRBV20-1; j_gene: TRBJ2-5; abundance: -; d_gene: -; CDR3aa: CSAQIAVETQYF; CDR3nt: TGCAGTGCTCAAATAGCGGTAGAGACCCAGTACTTC
v_gene: TRBV10-3; j_gene: TRBJ2-7; abundance: -; d_gene: TRBD2; CDR3aa: CAISDLAGSYEQYF; CDR3nt: TGTGCCATCAGTGATTTAGCGGGATCCTACGAGCAGTACTTC
v_gene: TRBV10-3; j_gene: TRBJ1-4; abundance: -; d_gene: TRBD1; CDR3aa: CAISESPGTGNEKLFF; CDR3nt: TGTGCCATCAGTGAGTCCCCCGGGACAGGGAATGAAAAACTGTTTTTT
v_gene: TRBV4-3; j_gene: TRBJ2-1; abundance: -; d_gene: TRBD2; CDR3aa: CASSQILAGFHYYNEQFF; CDR3nt: TGCGCCAGCAGCCAGATCTTAGCGGGATTCCACTACTACAATGAGCAGTTCTTC
v_gene: TRBV12-3/TRBV12-4; j_gene: TRBJ2-5; abundance: -; d_gene: TRBD1; CDR3aa: CATTSSTGVGETQYF; CDR3nt: TGTGCCACCACCAGTTCGACAGGGGTGGGAGAGACCCAGTACTTC
v_gene: TRBV7-8; j_gene: TRBJ1-5; abundance: -; d_gene: TRBD1; CDR3aa: CASSHDRGQPQHF; CDR3nt: TGTGCCAGCAGCCACGACAGGGGTCAGCCCCAGCATTTT
v_gene: TRBV29-1; j_gene: TRBJ1-1; abundance: -; d_gene: TRBD1; CDR3aa: CSVALGTGNTEAFF; CDR3nt: TGCAGCGTGGCTCTCGGGACAGGTAACACTGAAGCTTTCTTT
v_gene: TRBV20-1; j_gene: TRBJ2-7; abundance: -; d_gene: TRBD1; CDR3aa: CSAHRGTQYEQYF; CDR3nt: TGCAGTGCTCACAGGGGAACCCAATACGAGCAGTACTTC
v_gene: TRBV27; j_gene: TRBJ1-2; abundance: -; d_gene: -; CDR3aa: CASSLQGRGYGYTF; CDR3nt: TGTGCCAGCAGTTTACAGGGTCGGGGCTATGGCTACACCTTC
v_gene: TRBV11-2; j_gene: TRBJ2-5; abundance: -; d_gene: -; CDR3aa: CASGSNPLGQETQYF; CDR3nt: TGTGCCAGCGGCTCCAACCCACTAGGGCAAGAGACCCAGTACTTC
v_gene: TRBV7-2; j_gene: TRBJ2-7; abundance: few; d_gene: TRBD2; CDR3aa: CASSVYGLAGGYEQYF; CDR3nt: TGTGCCAGCAGCGTATACGGGCTAGCGGGAGGCTACGAGCAGTACTTC
v_gene: TRBV29-1; j_gene: TRBJ2-3; abundance: many; d_gene: -; CDR3aa: CSVGGFSTDTQYF; CDR3nt: TGCAGCGTCGGAGGATTTAGCACAGATACGCAGTATTTT
v_gene: TRBV4-3; j_gene: TRBJ2-1; abundance: -; d_gene: TRBD1; CDR3aa: CASSTATGQAYNEQFF; CDR3nt: TGCGCCAGCAGCACCGCTACGGGACAGGCCTACAATGAGCAGTTCTTC
v_gene: TRBV24-1; j_gene: TRBJ2-5; abundance: -; d_gene: -; CDR3aa: CATSDLKADSQETQYF; CDR3nt: TGTGCCACCAGTGATTTGAAGGCAGACTCACAAGAGACCCAGTACTTC
v_gene: TRBV10-2; j_gene: TRBJ2-3; abundance: -; d_gene: -; CDR3aa: CASSEGLGGITDTQYF; CDR3nt: TGCGCCAGCAGTGAGGGACTAGGGGGGATCACAGATACGCAGTATTTT
v_gene: TRBV12-3/TRBV12-4; j_gene: TRBJ2-5; abundance: few; d_gene: TRBD2; CDR3aa: CASSAVAGPQETQYF; CDR3nt: TGTGCCAGCAGTGCAGTAGCGGGGCCCCAAGAGACCCAGTACTTC
v_gene: TRBV18; j_gene: TRBJ2-7; abundance: -; d_gene: -; CDR3aa: CASSRRISEIYEQYF; CDR3nt: TGTGCCAGCTCACGCCGGATTAGTGAAATCTACGAGCAGTACTTC
v_gene: TRBV20-1; j_gene: TRBJ1-5; abundance: -; d_gene: -; CDR3aa: CSAPWDGDLNQPQHF; CDR3nt: TGCAGTGCTCCCTGGGATGGAGACCTCAATCAGCCCCAGCATTTT
v_gene: TRBV14; j_gene: TRBJ2-3; abundance: -; d_gene: TRBD2; CDR3aa: CASSPSGTLTDTQYF; CDR3nt: TGTGCCAGCAGCCCAAGCGGGACGCTCACAGATACGCAGTATTTT
v_gene: TRBV20-1; j_gene: TRBJ2-3; abundance: -; d_gene: -; CDR3aa: CSARGLVVADTQYF; CDR3nt: TGCAGTGCTAGAGGTTTGGTAGTAGCAGATACGCAGTATTTT
v_gene: TRBV27; j_gene: TRBJ2-6; abundance: once; d_gene: -; CDR3aa: CASSAERVSGANVLTF; CDR3nt: TGTGCCAGCAGTGCAGAGAGGGTCTCTGGGGCCAACGTCCTGACTTTC
v_gene: TRBV7-6; j_gene: TRBJ2-7; abundance: -; d_gene: TRBD2; CDR3aa: CASSLVPLTSGSHEQYF; CDR3nt: TGTGCCAGCAGCTTAGTTCCTTTGACTAGCGGGAGCCACGAGCAGTACTTC
v_gene: TRBV5-1; j_gene: TRBJ1-4; abundance: -; d_gene: -; CDR3aa: CASKSPGINEKLFF; CDR3nt: TGCGCCAGCAAATCCCCAGGGATTAATGAAAAACTGTTTTTT
v_gene: TRBV28; j_gene: TRBJ2-7; abundance: -; d_gene: -; CDR3aa: CASTGPFSYEQYF; CDR3nt: TGTGCCAGCACCGGGCCCTTCTCCTACGAGCAGTACTTC
v_gene: TRBV2; j_gene: TRBJ2-7; abundance: -; d_gene: -; CDR3aa: CAIKESTIRGEQYF; CDR3nt: TGTGCCATCAAAGAGTCTACTATTCGCGGAGAGCAGTACTTC
v_gene: TRBV6-6; j_gene: TRBJ2-7; abundance: -; d_gene: -; CDR3aa: CASSHSLLDEQYF; CDR3nt: TGTGCCAGCAGTCACTCCCTTTTGGACGAGCAGTACTTC
v_gene: TRBV7-8; j_gene: TRBJ2-2; abundance: -; d_gene: -; CDR3aa: CASSHNQVDTGELFF; CDR3nt: TGTGCCAGCAGCCATAACCAGGTCGACACCGGGGAGCTGTTTTTT
v_gene: TRBV18; j_gene: TRBJ2-1; abundance: -; d_gene: -; CDR3aa: CASSPGLRAGEQFF; CDR3nt: TGTGCCAGCTCACCGGGACTGAGGGCCGGAGAGCAGTTCTTC
v_gene: TRBV28; j_gene: TRBJ2-7; abundance: once; d_gene: TRBD2; CDR3aa: CASSSRTSGRLDEQYF; CDR3nt: TGTGCCAGCAGTTCTCGGACTAGCGGGAGGCTCGACGAGCAGTACTTC
v_gene: TRBV6-6; j_gene: TRBJ2-5; abundance: -; d_gene: TRBD1; CDR3aa: CASRPLTGMVETQYF; CDR3nt: TGTGCCAGTCGGCCCCTGACAGGGATGGTAGAGACCCAGTACTTC